The present T cell receptor (beta chain) was sequenced within a study of OX40 agonist ivuxolimab in advanced cancers. Study background: The patients got ivuxolimab, which is an agonistic anti-OX40 (CD134) antibody.

From germline, CDR1 is MNHNY and CDR2 SVGAGI (reference sequence). The CDR3 is 14 amino acids. Between the trimmed V and J ends, which lost 6 bases and 3 bases, there was a span of 14 bases. TCRdb's copy holds only in-frame clones and misses some; the assay was immunoSEQ multiplex PCR. The data contain about 64,000 clones, 80% to 90% of them singletons. The origin of this receptor is an adult with an advanced solid tumor such as melanoma, head and neck, liver or kidney cancer. V is TRBV6-6 and J is TRBJ1-2, with D unresolved. The input for sequencing was CD4+ or CD8+ T cells sorted from blood, taken in a trial of the OX40 agonist ivuxolimab. This CDR3 is CASRNPARYYGYTF. Written as DNA, the CDR3 is TGTGCCAGCAGAAACCCCGCCCGGTACTATGGCTACACCTTC.